One sample yielded the 16 T cell receptor beta chains listed below, sequenced in a study of tumor-infiltrating lymphocytes in primary liver carcinoma. Researchers drew blood RNA from unsorted whole blood and extracted germline DNA as well. Making TCR beta cDNA involved roughly 500 ng total RNA and a constant-region primer. Construction of TCR beta libraries relied on three successive nested multiplex PCR rounds employing slightly modified ARM-PCR. The two initial PCR rounds, approximately 10 cycles each, used TRBV1-TRBV30 forward and C-beta reverse primers. TCRdb re-called the multiplex PCR reads with MiXCR, one entry per CDR3 protein. The sample lists 300,000 to 400,000 distinct CDR3 sequences, around 60% occurring once. Source material: peripheral blood. The origin of the receptors is a man aged 40-50 years with primary liver carcinoma and hepatitis B virus infection.

In this sample, this clonotype turned up many times. The CDR3 reads CASSQRAGELFF. DNA for the CDR3: TGCGCCAGCAGCCAGCGGGCCGGGGAGCTGTTTTTT. The genes are TRBV4-1 and TRBJ2-2; D possibly corresponds to TRBD2 (5 bases). The V gene's germline CDR1 is MGHRA and CDR2 YSYEKL. V was pared by 3 bases and J by 6 bases, with 5 bases between. The CDR3 is 12 amino acids.

This clonotype has a single count. The chain carries TRBV10-3 and TRBJ1-1; D remains ambiguous. The ends were cut back, 3 bases at V and 5 bases at J, with 10 bases in the middle. This CDR3 contains 13 residues. Germline CDR1 reads ENHRY; CDR2 reads SYGVKD. The CDR3 bases are TGTGCCATCAGTGATAGTATGGGGACTGAAGCTTTCTTT. Amino acids: CAISDSMGTEAFF.

V and J are TRBV9 and TRBJ2-7, with D possibly TRBD2 on 6 matching bases. The ends were cut back, 1 base at V and 8 bases at J, with 19 bases in the middle. CDR1 is SGDLS, CDR2 YYNGEE, per germline. The CDR3 has 15 residues. CDR3 nucleotide sequence: TGTGCCAGCAGCGTACAGGTCGGCGGGACGGACAAGCAGTACTTC. Its translation is CASSVQVGGTDKQYF. Full variable domain (rest looked up from reference TRBV9 and TRBJ2-7): DSGVTQTPKHLITATGQRVTLRCSPRSGDLSVYWYQQSLDQGLQFLIQYYNGEERAKGNILERFSAQQFPDLHSELNLSSLELGDSALYFCASSVQVGGTDKQYFGPGTRLTVT.

For this clonotype: It may be a read error: a sequence one base away is much more abundant. The chain joins TRBV6-2 or TRBV6-3 to TRBJ1-5; D not certain. Near its end, the DNA agrees better with TRBJ2-3, so the J call may be wrong. Germline V CDR1 and CDR2: MNHEY, SVGEGT. The CDR3 is 12 residues long. The CDR3 reads CASSYVDQPQYF. DNA of the CDR3: TGTGCCAGCAGTTACGTGGATCAGCCCCAGTATTTT.

To note about this clonotype: A read error may explain this, as a much larger clone is one base away. The rearrangement links TRBV5-5 to TRBJ1-1; 8 bases are shared with TRBD1. V gave up 10 bases and J gave up 3 bases; unmatched junction bases: 11. Germline loops: CDR1 SGHKS, CDR2 YYEKEE (reference sequence). The CDR3 length is 14 residues. The CDR3 DNA is TGTGCCGGCAATATGGACAGGGCGCACACTGAAGCTTTCTTT. Encoded protein: CAGNMDRAHTEAFF. Full variable domain (remainder filled in from reference TRBV5-5 and TRBJ1-1): DAGVTQSPTHLIKTRGQQVTLRCSPISGHKSVSWYQQVLGQGPQFIFQYYEKEERGRGNFPDRFSARQFPNYSSELNVNALLLGDSALYLCAGNMDRAHTEAFFGQGTRLTVV.

J is TRBJ2-1 and V is TRBV11-3, with 15 bases aligning to TRBD2. The CDR3 consists of 16 residues. The J segment lost 9 bases and the V segment lost 7 bases, leaving 10 bases of the junction unmatched. In germline, CDR1 is SGHNT, CDR2 YENEEA. The CDR3 loop is CASNQGGLAGGGEQFF. CDR3 sequence (DNA): TGTGCCAGCAACCAGGGAGGACTAGCGGGAGGGGGTGAGCAGTTCTTC.

This chain links TRBV28 with TRBJ2-7; 8 nucleotides line up with TRBD1. The J segment lost 3 bases and the V segment lost 4 bases, leaving 8 bases of the junction unmatched. CDR3 length: 15 amino acids. Germline CDR1 and CDR2: MDHEN and SYDVKM. The DNA of the CDR3 is TGTGCCAGCAGTTCAATCCAGACAGGGGACTACGAGCAGTACTTC. It translates to CASSSIQTGDYEQYF.

Turning to this clonotype: Germline and junction disagree at one end, which may indicate a read error. The chain recombines TRBV11-2 with TRBJ2-3, with no clear D. The CDR3 is 12 amino acids. Germline loops: CDR1 SGHAT, CDR2 FQNNGV. The DNA of the CDR3 is TGTGCCAGCAGGTTAGATCGAGTTGCGCAATATTTT. Its translation is CASRLDRVAQYF. The full variable domain, with the rest looked up from reference TRBV11-2 and TRBJ2-3, is EAGVAQSPRYKIIEKRQSVAFWCNPISGHATLYWYQQILGQGPKLLIQFQNNGVVDDSQLPKDRFSAERLKGVDSTLKIQPAKLEDSAVYLCASRLDRVAQYFGPGTRLTVL.

About this clonotype itself: The conserved phenylalanine or tryptophan is not found at the CDR3 terminus, so this likely reflects a read error. The rearrangement joins TRBV11-2 to TRBJ2-1; the D is unclear. CDR1 is SGHAT and CDR2 is FQNNGV in the germline V gene. The CDR3 contains 15 residues. Trimming took 2 bases from V and 6 from J, leaving 14 bases between them. The CDR3 nucleotides are TGTGCCAGCAGCTTAATGTGGCAGCCGAGCAATGAGCAGTTCCTC. Its translation is CASSLMWQPSNEQFL.

The chain has TRBV6-2 or TRBV6-3 and TRBJ1-5; D ambiguous. CDR1 is MNHEY and CDR2 is SVGEGT in the germline V gene. V was clipped by 7 bases and J by 2 bases, with 15 bases between them. The CDR3 has 15 amino acids. The CDR3 nucleotides are TGTGCCAGCACGGATTGGGCTAATGGCAATCAGCCCCAGCATTTT. Protein sequence: CASTDWANGNQPQHF.

This clonotype occurred many times. This chain links TRBV5-6 with TRBJ2-7; no definite D call. Trimming left V 0 bases short and J 4 bases short, with 5 bases between. Germline assignment: CDR1 SGHDT and CDR2 YYEEEE. The CDR3 is 12 amino acids. The CDR3 DNA is TGTGCCAGCAGCTTGGACGTGTACGAGCAGTACTTC. Its protein product is CASSLDVYEQYF.

Notes on this clonotype: This may be a read error, as it is one base from a much larger clone. V and J are TRBV5-4 and TRBJ2-7; D gene unclear. The germline V gene encodes CDR1 SGHNT and CDR2 YYREEE (reference sequence). The CDR3 is 13 amino acids. CDR3 loop: CASNLASGYEQYF. The DNA of the CDR3 is TGTGCCAGCAACTTGGCAAGTGGGTACGAGCAGTACTTC.

This clonotype was seen once. The germline gene is not matched at one end of the junction; a read error may be the cause. The chain links TRBV11-2 to TRBJ2-7; TRBD1 is a possible D gene (6 bases). In germline, CDR1 is SGHAT, CDR2 FQNNGV. The CDR3 contains 14 residues. The CDR3 nucleotides are TGTGCCAACAGCCCCACAGGGATCCGGAACGAGAAGTACTTC. It codes for CANSPTGIRNEKYF.

Comments on this clonotype: Just one base apart from a much larger clone, this may be a read error. Since the CDR3 does not end with the conserved phenylalanine or tryptophan, this likely comes from a read error. J is TRBJ1-5 and V is TRBV4-1; D not certain. CDR3 length: 14 residues. Looked up from germline, CDR1 is MGHRA and CDR2 is YSYEKL. Between the trimmed V and J ends, which lost 0 bases and 1 base, there was a span of 4 bases. CDR3 DNA sequence: TGCGCCAGCAGCCAAGAGAAGAGCAATCAGCCCCAGCATTCT. Translating gives CASSQEKSNQPQHS.

DNA for the CDR3: TGTGCCAGCAGCTTTGGGACTAGCGGACGCACAGATACGCAGTATTTT. Its translation is CASSFGTSGRTDTQYF. The V and J genes are TRBV7-9 and TRBJ2-3, with 11 nucleotides matching TRBD2. The ends lost 3 bases at V and 1 base at J; junction bases unmatched: 3. The CDR3 consists of 16 residues. The germline V gene has CDR1 SEHNR and CDR2 FQNEAQ (reference sequence).

The J gene is TRBJ2-3, the V gene TRBV5-1, with 15 bases aligning to TRBD2. Germline loops: CDR1 SGHRS, CDR2 YFSETQ. V dropped 6 bases and J dropped 2; count of bases not matched to a gene: 4. The CDR3 spans 16 residues. This CDR3 reads CASTGLAGGTTDTQYF. In DNA, the CDR3 is TGCGCCAGCACCGGACTAGCGGGAGGGACCACAGATACGCAGTATTTT.